The rows below give T cell receptor beta chains drawn from one sample of a study of graft-versus-host responses after intestinal transplantation. Clones were read by immunoSEQ multiplex PCR, and TCRdb kept only the in-frame ones, dropping some. This table has approximately 15,000 clones, 75% to 85% appearing once. The specimen comprised ileum tissue, sampled just over 100 days after intestinal transplant. Receptors were obtained from a human patient who received an intestinal transplant, so some T cells may come from the graft donor. The CDR3 runs from the conserved cysteine through the conserved F or W. Part of the rows lack a size; the others show once, few, many or a class for expanded clones.

clone size: few
J gene: TRBJ1-2
V gene: TRBV29-1
CDR3 protein: CSVGTGNYGYTF

clone size: -
J gene: TRBJ1-4
V gene: TRBV21-1
CDR3 protein: CASNPPGQGRIYDEKLFF

clone size: -
J gene: TRBJ2-7
V gene: TRBV11-3
CDR3 protein: CASSLVRGMPSAEQYF

clone size: -
J gene: TRBJ1-1
V gene: TRBV2
CDR3 protein: CASGETGADTEAFF

clone size: -
J gene: TRBJ1-2
V gene: TRBV10-3
CDR3 protein: CAISPGTDYGYTF

clone size: -
J gene: TRBJ1-5
V gene: TRBV19
CDR3 protein: CASSGNQPQHF

clone size: -
J gene: TRBJ2-7
V gene: TRBV28
CDR3 protein: CASSFGHEQYF

clone size: few
J gene: TRBJ1-2
V gene: TRBV6-5
CDR3 protein: CASIPDENYGYTF

clone size: -
J gene: TRBJ1-2
V gene: TRBV6-6
CDR3 protein: CASRRIYGYTF

clone size: -
J gene: TRBJ2-6
V gene: TRBV7-9
CDR3 protein: CASSRGGQGASGANVLTF

clone size: -
J gene: TRBJ1-2
V gene: TRBV11-1
CDR3 protein: CASSFLTGEGYGYTF

clone size: -
J gene: TRBJ2-1
V gene: TRBV19
CDR3 protein: CASRRTGGKYNEQFF

clone size: -
J gene: TRBJ1-6
V gene: TRBV7-2
CDR3 protein: CASSLESGQDSPLHF

clone size: -
J gene: TRBJ1-1
V gene: TRBV7-9
CDR3 protein: CASSLAQSGGCEAFF

clone size: -
J gene: TRBJ2-7
V gene: TRBV7-9
CDR3 protein: CASSLGKYEQYF

clone size: few
J gene: TRBJ1-5
V gene: TRBV9
CDR3 protein: CASSGGGGNQPQHF

clone size: -
J gene: TRBJ2-7
V gene: TRBV10-2
CDR3 protein: CASSRDRSSYEQYF

clone size: -
J gene: TRBJ1-2
V gene: TRBV6-5
CDR3 protein: CASRGTGGFTYGYTF

clone size: -
J gene: TRBJ1-1
V gene: TRBV12-5
CDR3 protein: CASGPTGQHTEAFF

clone size: -
J gene: TRBJ2-1
V gene: TRBV4-2
CDR3 protein: CASSQVGGALTSGREFRDEQFF

clone size: -
J gene: TRBJ2-7
V gene: TRBV4-1
CDR3 protein: CASSQVKTNPYEQYF

clone size: -
J gene: TRBJ2-4
V gene: TRBV5-8
CDR3 protein: CASSLLAKNIQYF

clone size: -
J gene: TRBJ2-2
V gene: TRBV5-6
CDR3 protein: CASSGRTVNTGELFF

clone size: -
J gene: TRBJ2-7
V gene: TRBV13
CDR3 protein: CASSSGQGLSGYEQYF

clone size: -
J gene: TRBJ1-5
V gene: TRBV9
CDR3 protein: CASSVAPARSDF

clone size: few
J gene: TRBJ2-2
V gene: TRBV11-2
CDR3 protein: CASSRNSRVTGELFF

clone size: -
J gene: TRBJ2-5
V gene: TRBV6-5
CDR3 protein: CASSRRGTQETQYF

clone size: few
J gene: TRBJ2-3
V gene: TRBV10-3
CDR3 protein: CAIGGDSAELFTDTQYF

clone size: -
J gene: TRBJ1-2
V gene: TRBV5-1
CDR3 protein: CATSAEGQTYGYTF

clone size: -
J gene: TRBJ2-7
V gene: TRBV4-2
CDR3 protein: CASSFFTVAVSYEQYF

clone size: -
J gene: -
V gene: TRBV7-6
CDR3 protein: CASSLKDRISYEQYF

clone size: -
J gene: TRBJ2-1
V gene: TRBV6-4
CDR3 protein: CASSWDRGWEQFF

clone size: -
J gene: TRBJ2-7
V gene: TRBV19
CDR3 protein: CASRFSSGSATYEQYF

clone size: -
J gene: TRBJ2-1
V gene: TRBV6-6
CDR3 protein: CASSRPGLAYNEQFF

clone size: -
J gene: TRBJ2-5
V gene: TRBV23-1
CDR3 protein: CASSHGRGGQETQYF

clone size: -
J gene: TRBJ2-5
V gene: TRBV6-6
CDR3 protein: CASSVEAGDETQYF

clone size: -
J gene: TRBJ1-4
V gene: TRBV6-1
CDR3 protein: CATRAPAVLGKLFF

clone size: -
J gene: -
V gene: TRBV9
CDR3 protein: CASSGGAGRDTYEQYF

clone size: -
J gene: TRBJ2-3
V gene: TRBV5-4
CDR3 protein: CASSPPDSGGFTDTQYF

clone size: medium-sized
J gene: TRBJ1-1
V gene: TRBV7-9
CDR3 protein: CASSFGPQTEAFF

clone size: -
J gene: TRBJ2-2
V gene: TRBV11-3
CDR3 protein: CASSLDTGELFF

clone size: -
J gene: TRBJ2-1
V gene: TRBV4-3
CDR3 protein: CASSQRVNRVLIRRYNEQFF

clone size: few
J gene: TRBJ1-2
V gene: TRBV10-3
CDR3 protein: CAIRTGDRGKGYTF

clone size: -
J gene: TRBJ1-6
V gene: TRBV28
CDR3 protein: CASNGDRDPYYNSPLHF

clone size: -
J gene: TRBJ1-2
V gene: TRBV18
CDR3 protein: CASYKGEKSHYGYTF